The 24 T cell receptor beta chains given below trace back to one sample, sequenced in a study of low-dose radiotherapy and immunotherapy resistance in tumors. TRAV and TRBV primers primed cDNA for both TCRalpha and TCRbeta. TCRs were amplified for roughly 22 PCR cycles with a constant-region primer and V-primer adapter. TCRdb redid the calling of the reads with MiXCR, one entry per CDR3 protein. The data hold around 80,000 distinct CDR3 sequences, with 17% observed a single time. Time point of the sample: after trial treatment. This sample's treatment: LDRT plus nivolumab, ipilimumab, low-dose cyclophosphamide and aspirin (RACIN trial). Sequenced material: PBMCs, taken after low-dose radiotherapy plus immunotherapy. The receptor source for this set is a male donor with prostate cancer.

This clonotype was observed at least ten times. This chain uses TRBV9 with TRBJ2-3, with D maybe TRBD2 (6 bases). The CDR3 is 15 amino acids. Trimming stripped 0 bases from V and 6 bases from J, with 14 bases between. Germline values: CDR1 SGDLS, CDR2 YYNGEE. The CDR3 protein is CASSVADGEADTQYF. The CDR3 coding sequence is TGTGCCAGCAGCGTAGCGGACGGGGAGGCGGATACGCAGTATTTT.

The chain uses TRBV18 and TRBJ1-6, with D possibly TRBD1 on 5 matching bases. This CDR3 is built from 13 residues. Germline CDR1 KGHSH, CDR2 LQKENI. Trimming took 3 bases from V and 8 from J, leaving 8 bases between them. CDR3 bases: TGTGCCAGCTCACCCGCGGGGGATTCACCCCTCCACTTT. Encoded protein: CASSPAGDSPLHF.

This clonotype was counted many times. The chain is built from TRBV7-8 and TRBJ2-1, with 9 bases matching TRBD2. J lost 4 bases, V lost 5 bases, and 6 bases had no gene match. The CDR3 covers 15 residues. Germline values: CDR1 SGHVS, CDR2 FQNEAQ. CDR3 nucleotide sequence: TGTGCCAGCAGCACACGGACTAGCGAGTACAATGAGCAGTTCTTC. Residues: CASSTRTSEYNEQFF.

This clonotype was counted many times. The chain couples TRBV20-1 to TRBJ2-3, with 8 bases lining up with TRBD2. CDR3 size: 15 residues. Unmatched junction bases numbered 9, after V lost 4 bases and J lost 3 bases. Germline CDR1 reads DFQATT; CDR2 reads SNEGSKA (reference sequence). The CDR3 spells CSANTGTSGTDTQYF. The DNA for the CDR3 is TGCAGTGCTAATACCGGGACTAGTGGTACAGATACGCAGTATTTT.

As regards this clonotype: A far larger clone differs by one base, so this is likely a read error. The chain is built from TRBV28 and TRBJ2-1; 10 bases align to TRBD1. This CDR3 is built from 15 residues. Germline lookup yields CDR1 MDHEN and CDR2 SYDVKM. The ends lost 6 bases at V and 10 bases at J; junction bases unmatched: 12. The CDR3 loop reads CASRGQGTGTYEQFF. In DNA, the CDR3 is TGTGCCAGCAGGGGACAGGGGACGGGCACCTACGAGCAGTTCTTC.

Many counts were recorded for this clonotype. This CDR3 reads CASSPRGGGNTEAFF. DNA for the CDR3: TGTGCCAGCAGCCCCCGGGGGGGGGGGAACACTGAAGCTTTCTTT. This chain connects TRBV28 to TRBJ1-1, with D possibly TRBD1 on 5 matching bases. The CDR3 consists of 15 residues. Germline CDR1 reads MDHEN; CDR2 reads SYDVKM. Trimming cost V 6 bases and J 1 base, with 15 bases left between them.

V is TRBV7-2 and J is TRBJ2-1; TRBD2 matches 16 bases. Germline trimming cut 6 bases from V and 5 bases from J; bases unmatched to any gene: 13. This CDR3 region has 19 residues. Germline lookup yields CDR1 SGHTA and CDR2 FQGNSA. The CDR3 sequence: CASRYLLGTSGRANNEQFF. CDR3 nucleotide sequence: TGTGCCAGCAGATACCTTTTGGGGACTAGCGGGAGGGCCAACAATGAGCAGTTCTTC.

About this clonotype: This likely stems from a read error, as it lies one base from a far larger clone. This sequence joins TRBV28 and TRBJ2-1, with a possible D match to TRBD1 (5 bases). With 3 bases removed from V and 10 bases from J, the gap between germline ends came to 13 bases. Germline V gives CDR1 MDHEN, CDR2 SYDVKM. This CDR3 region has 13 residues. The DNA of the CDR3 is TGTGCCAGCAGTTTCGACAGAAACTACGAGCAGTTCTTC. Protein product: CASSFDRNYEQFF.

This clonotype has at least ten counts. The gene calls are TRBV28 and TRBJ2-7; the match to TRBD1 covers 7 bases. Losses at the gene ends were 6 bases for V and 3 bases for J; bases not matched to a gene: 8. The CDR3 is 14 residues long. The germline CDR1 and CDR2 sequences are MDHEN and SYDVKM. The CDR3 sequence: CASRSGQKGYEQYF. In DNA, the CDR3 is TGTGCCAGCAGATCGGGACAGAAAGGCTACGAGCAGTACTTC.

This clonotype was seen at least ten times. The rearrangement joins TRBV14 to TRBJ2-4, with 7 bases lining up with TRBD2. Germline values: CDR1 SGHDN, CDR2 FVKESK. This CDR3 region has 16 residues. Losses at the gene ends were 1 base for V and 5 bases for J; bases not matched to a gene: 8. CDR3 sequence reads: CASSQGYRGGENIQYF. The CDR3 DNA reads as TGTGCCAGCAGCCAAGGCTATCGGGGAGGGGAAAACATTCAGTACTTC.

V and J are TRBV4-1 and TRBJ2-3; TRBD2 matches at 7 bases. Per the germline V gene, CDR1 is MGHRA and CDR2 is YSYEKL. The CDR3 is 15 residues long. The junction had 4 bases not matched to a gene; V was cut back by 3 bases and J by 1 base. CDR3 sequence (DNA): TGCGCCAGCAGCCAGGGGGGGACCGGCACAGATACGCAGTATTTT. As protein: CASSQGGTGTDTQYF.

This clonotype came up many times. The chain is built from TRBV9 and TRBJ2-3, with TRBD2 matching 7 bases. V was pared by 0 bases and J by 4 bases, with 5 bases of the junction left unmatched. Germline loops: CDR1 SGDLS, CDR2 YYNGEE. There are 15 residues in the CDR3. The CDR3 loop reads CASSVEEGRADTQYF. CDR3 in DNA: TGTGCCAGCAGCGTAGAGGAGGGGAGGGCAGATACGCAGTATTTT. Together with reference TRBV9 and TRBJ2-3, the CDR3 gives the full variable domain: DSGVTQTPKHLITATGQRVTLRCSPRSGDLSVYWYQQSLDQGLQFLIQYYNGEERAKGNILERFSAQQFPDLHSELNLSSLELGDSALYFCASSVEEGRADTQYFGPGTRLTVL.

The chain recombines TRBV30 with TRBJ1-1; TRBD1 aligns across 10 bases. The CDR3 is made up of 15 amino acids. Germline V gene lookup returns CDR1 GTSNPN and CDR2 SVGIG (reference sequence). Trimming at V came to 2 bases and at J to 4 bases, leaving 7 bases not matched to a gene. The CDR3 DNA sequence: TGTGCCTGGAGTCCGGGACAGGGGCTAGGCACTGAAGCTTTCTTT. Translating gives CAWSPGQGLGTEAFF.

There are many counts of this clonotype. The rearrangement uses TRBV27 and TRBJ2-1; tentative D call: TRBD2 (5 bases). Per germline, CDR1 MNHEY and CDR2 SMNVEV (reference sequence). The CDR3 contains 13 residues. The V end was cut by 7 bases, the J end by 5 bases, with 12 bases between. The CDR3 region has the DNA TGTGCCAGCACCCGGACTGGAGACAATGAGCAGTTCTTC. Protein sequence: CASTRTGDNEQFF.

This clonotype was found many times. The chain combines TRBV11-1 with TRBJ2-7, with D possibly being TRBD1 (6 bases). There are 17 residues in the CDR3. V was cut by 4 bases and J by 3 bases, with 22 bases left in between. Germline V gene sequence: CDR1 SGHAT, CDR2 FQDESV (reference sequence). CDR3: CASSSSLRDMGDYEQYF. The CDR3 nucleotides read TGTGCCAGCAGCTCAAGCCTCCGGGACATGGGGGACTACGAGCAGTACTTC.

This clonotype was seen ten or more times. This chain connects TRBV7-3 to TRBJ2-1, with a possible D match to TRBD2 (5 bases). The germline V and J ends were trimmed by 5 bases and 6 bases, with 14 bases remaining between them. There are 14 residues in the CDR3. Per the germline V gene, CDR1 is SGHTA and CDR2 is FQGTGA. DNA for the CDR3: TGTGCCAGCAGCGTACAGTCGGGATCCAATGAGCAGTTCTTC. This encodes CASSVQSGSNEQFF.

There are many counts of this clonotype. The chain combines TRBV28 with TRBJ2-5; the match to TRBD2 covers 11 bases. CDR1 MDHEN and CDR2 SYDVKM come from the germline V gene. The CDR3 has 16 amino acids. With V trimmed by 4 bases and J by 3 bases, 7 bases remained unmatched. The CDR3 bases are TGTGCCAGCAGTTACGACACTAGCGGGAGTAAAGAGACCCAGTACTTC. Residues: CASSYDTSGSKETQYF.

Many counts were recorded for this clonotype. The V gene is TRBV12-3 or TRBV12-4, the J gene TRBJ1-5, with TRBD1 as a possible D gene (5 bases). V was shortened by 6 bases and J by 4 bases, with 16 bases between the two germline ends. The CDR3 length is 15 residues. CDR3 in DNA: TGTGCCAGCAGCCTCTCGGTGGGGGGGAATCAGCCCCAGCATTTT. Translated, it gives CASSLSVGGNQPQHF.

This clonotype was picked up many times. V and J are TRBV2 and TRBJ1-5, with 7 positions matching TRBD1. The germline V gene encodes CDR1 SNHLY and CDR2 FYNNEI. The ends lost 4 bases at V and 0 bases at J; junction bases unmatched: 3. The CDR3 sequence is 15 residues long. The CDR3 bases are TGTGCCAGCAGTGCCCAGGGGGATAGCAATCAGCCCCAGCATTTT. Amino acids: CASSAQGDSNQPQHF.

This clonotype was recorded many times. The chain uses TRBV10-3 and TRBJ2-1; D remains ambiguous. Germline V gives CDR1 ENHRY, CDR2 SYGVKD. V shed 5 bases and J shed 10 bases, with 18 bases lying between them. The CDR3 is 14 residues long. The chain's CDR3 is CAISSQQATDEQFF. The CDR3 DNA reads as TGTGCCATCAGTTCCCAACAAGCGACTGACGAGCAGTTCTTC.

As concerns this clonotype: This likely reflects a read error, since a far larger clone is one base away. This sequence joins TRBV3-1 and TRBJ2-7, with 13 bases matching TRBD2. Germline assignment: CDR1 LGHDT and CDR2 YNNKEL (reference sequence). The CDR3 spans 16 residues. Germline trimming cut 5 bases from V and 7 bases from J; bases unmatched to any gene: 11. In nucleotides, the CDR3 is TGTGCCAGCAGCTTACGGACTAGCGGGAGTGTCTATGAGCAGTACTTC. Translating gives CASSLRTSGSVYEQYF.

This clonotype was picked up many times. This chain joins TRBV28 and TRBJ1-1; D unresolved. Germline V CDR1 and CDR2: MDHEN, SYDVKM. V was trimmed by 4 bases and J by 0 bases, leaving 9 bases between them. CDR3 size: 14 residues. In DNA form, the CDR3 reads TGTGCCAGCAGTTCCGGCCAGATGAACACTGAAGCTTTCTTT. It codes for CASSSGQMNTEAFF.

This clonotype showed up many times. The rearrangement joins TRBV5-1 to TRBJ2-3; D unclear. CDR1 and CDR2 from the germline V gene are SGHRS and YFSETQ. The ends were cut back, 0 bases at V and 3 bases at J, with 14 bases in the middle. The CDR3 consists of 16 residues. The CDR3 protein is CASSLDATLPTDTQYF. CDR3 nucleotides: TGCGCCAGCAGCTTGGACGCGACTTTACCTACAGATACGCAGTATTTT. The complete variable domain, with remaining parts taken from reference TRBV5-1 and TRBJ2-3, reads KAGVTQTPRYLIKTRGQQVTLSCSPISGHRSVSWYQQTPGQGLQFLFEYFSETQRNKGNFPGRFSGRQFSNSRSEMNVSTLELGDSALYLCASSLDATLPTDTQYFGPGTRLTVL.

This clonotype was seen at least ten times. The chain combines TRBV19 with TRBJ1-2, with 7 bases identical to TRBD1. The germline V gene has CDR1 LNHDA and CDR2 SQIVND (reference sequence). Trimming took 2 bases from V and 7 from J; bases not matched to a gene: 7. This CDR3 has 14 amino acids. This CDR3 is CASSISGQASGYTF. In DNA, the CDR3 is TGTGCCAGTAGTATATCCGGACAGGCTAGTGGCTACACCTTC.